This T cell receptor beta chain was retrieved from a study of CD8 T cells in Susac syndrome. Germline values: CDR1 DFQATT, CDR2 SNEGSKA (reference sequence). V was clipped by 3 bases and J by 3 bases, with 9 bases between them. The CDR3 covers 13 residues. TEMRA cells underwent FACS enrichment and CD8+ and CD4+ T cells underwent negative isolation. RNA totalling about 0.45 to 1 ug underwent reverse transcription with random hexamers. TCRdb re-called the immunoSEQ multiplex PCR reads through MiXCR, storing one row per CDR3 protein. This sample yields 150,000 to 200,000 distinct CDR3 sequences, of which approximately 93% are seen a single time; almost 0.095% belongs to the top ten.

The TCR was taken from a human donor with multiple sclerosis. The sample comprised CD4+ T cells from PBMCs. The chain couples TRBV20-1 to TRBJ1-5, with D perhaps TRBD1 (5 bases). CDR3 DNA: TGCAGTGCTAGGGGACGGATCAATCAGCCCCAGCATTTT. Translated: CSARGRINQPQHF.